The TCR beta chain described here comes from a study of beta chain features in type 1 diabetes. Whole-study context: When patients were set against healthy donors, age, gender and cell yields were similar. Study results and limitations: The similarity of naive, central memory and Treg TCRB repertoires appeared greater among patients than among healthy donors.

This clone was observed a handful of times. The antigen is undetermined. CDR1 MDHEN and CDR2 SYDVKM come from the germline V gene. Trimming shortened V by 5 bases and J by 0 bases, and 10 bases separated the two germline ends. The CDR3 consists of 14 residues. Expressed TCRB transcripts were sequenced because the entire RNA isolate underwent reverse transcription. Data came from immunoSEQ multiplex PCR; TCRdb stores just in-frame clones and leaves some out. The table records fewer than 900,000 clones, 17% of them present only once. The receptor was isolated from a woman under 30 in good health. Sequencing was carried out using naive CD4+ T cells from blood. The V and J genes are TRBV28 and TRBJ1-1; D gene unclear. The CDR3 DNA follows: TGTGCCAGCAGTACCCCGACCCTGAACACTGAAGCTTTCTTT. Its protein product is CASSTPTLNTEAFF.